This paragraph covers one T cell receptor (beta chain) sequence. Its antigen is not known. The source of the sample is a study of CD8+CD57+ T cells in acquired aplastic anemia. Across the whole study: Sorted CD4+ and CD8+ cells yielded 2.5 to 3.5 ug of DNA on average.

Findings of the study overall: Researchers report that fewer than 35 CD8+ CDR3 sequences appeared in both patients and controls.

The authors sequenced patients whose flow cytometry had shown CD8+CD57+ cell expansion. Acquired aplastic anemia of severe grade affected all patients. By the time of blood sampling, patients had still received no therapy. Genomic DNA acted as the template from which TCR beta VDJ combination and CDR3 sequence profiling were carried out. Using its own MiXCR run on the reads, TCRdb lists one record per CDR3 protein. This table holds some 170,000 distinct CDR3 sequences, 50% to 65% found once. The CDR3 runs 15 residues. V shed 4 bases, J shed 1 base, and the junction held 5 bases outside the gene matches. CDR1 is SGHTA and CDR2 is FQGTGA in the germline V gene.

The chain joins TRBV7-3 to TRBJ2-3; TRBD1 aligns across 7 bases. The sequencing sample was made of sorted CD4+, CD8+, or CD8+CD57+ T cells (not recorded which) from PBMCs. This clonotype originated in a human donor with aplastic anemia. CDR3 DNA sequence: TGTGCCAGCAGCTCCAGGGGGTATGGCACAGATACGCAGTATTTT. It yields the protein CASSSRGYGTDTQYF.